Shown below are 6 T cell receptor beta chains from a single sample sequenced in a study of shared clonotypes between healthy human individuals. TCRdb's copy holds only in-frame clones and misses some; the assay was immunoSEQ multiplex PCR. The sample has about 2.4 million clones, 93% seen once. Sequenced material: naive CD4+ T cells from PBMCs. Subset meaning: CD45RA+ positively selected. These receptors were collected from a young man in good health. Some clones in this sample may be carry-over from other donors' samples.

The rearrangement uses TRBV6-1 and TRBJ1-1; 9 bases are a match to TRBD1. The CDR3 consists of 14 residues. CDR1 and CDR2 (germline): MNHNS, SASEGT. The V segment lost 7 bases and the J segment 4 bases; nucleotides outside the gene matches: 7. As DNA, the CDR3 is TGTGCCAGCACCCAACAGGGGGCGAGCACTGAAGCTTTCTTT. Translation: CASTQQGASTEAFF.

The gene calls are TRBV15 and TRBJ1-1; unclear D gene. The CDR3 runs to 14 residues. Deletions cut 3 bases from V and 2 bases from J, with 10 bases between. Germline CDR1 LNHNV, CDR2 YYDKDF (reference sequence). This CDR3 reads CATSSRLSNTEAFF. CDR3 nucleotide sequence: TGTGCCACCAGCAGTCGACTGTCAAACACTGAAGCTTTCTTT.

V and J are TRBV5-4 and TRBJ2-5; D unresolved. V lost 0 bases, J lost 9 bases, and 12 bases lay in between. Germline V gene sequence: CDR1 SGHNT, CDR2 YYREEE (reference sequence). The CDR3 extends over 13 amino acids. CDR3: CASSLEGALAQYF. The CDR3 nucleotides are TGTGCCAGCAGCTTGGAAGGCGCCTTGGCCCAGTACTTC.

This chain uses TRBV13 with TRBJ2-7; 11 positions match TRBD2. J gave up 0 bases and V 8 bases, and 6 bases lay outside the gene matches. The CDR3 consists of 15 residues. Germline V gene data show CDR1 as PRHDT and CDR2 as FYEKMQ (reference sequence). CDR3 protein: CASSAGLAASYEQYF. The CDR3 bases are TGTGCCAGCTCCGCGGGACTAGCGGCCTCCTACGAGCAGTACTTC. Based on the CDR3 plus reference TRBV13 and TRBJ2-7, the full variable domain is AAGVIQSPRHLIKEKRETATLKCYPIPRHDTVYWYQQGPGQDPQFLISFYEKMQSDKGSIPDRFSAQQFSDYHSELNMSSLELGDSALYFCASSAGLAASYEQYFGPGTRLTVT.

The chain has TRBV4-2 and TRBJ2-7; D remains ambiguous. Germline V gene lookup returns CDR1 LGHNA and CDR2 YNFKEQ. Deletions cut 1 base from V and 0 bases from J, with 7 bases between. The CDR3 runs to 14 residues. CDR3 in DNA: TGTGCCAGCAGCCAAGCGTCGGCCTCCTACGAGCAGTACTTC. It codes for CASSQASASYEQYF.

The chain recombines TRBV28 with TRBJ1-2; tentatively, D is TRBD1 (6 bases). The CDR3 spans 16 residues. V lost 6 bases and J lost 6, with 23 bases in between. Germline-derived CDR1 and CDR2 are MDHEN and SYDVKM. The CDR3 protein is CASSPGGLGAGDGYTF. The CDR3, as DNA: TGTGCCAGCAGCCCGGGGGGGCTGGGGGCTGGCGATGGCTACACCTTC.